These T cell receptor beta chains were read from a single sample in a study of T cell responses to AZD1222 COVID-19 vaccine. Measured with immunoSEQ multiplex PCR; TCRdb has only the in-frame clones, and not every one. Of some 140,000 clones in the sample, about 91% were seen once. Sequenced material: peripheral blood, taken on day 0 of AZD1222 vaccination. The receptors were sampled from an adult in good health. Both conserved end residues are part of each CDR3. D genes are given only for firm matches. Some rows mark clone size as missing; the rest say once, few, many or name a class of expanded clone.

size	J	V	D	CDR3	DNA
-	TRBJ2-7	TRBV4-2	-	CASSLPSTETYEQYF	TGTGCCAGCAGCCTCCCCTCCACAGAGACCTACGAGCAGTACTTC
-	TRBJ2-2	TRBV11-3	-	CASSSVEGAGELFF	TGTGCCAGCAGCTCCGTCGAAGGCGCCGGGGAGCTGTTTTTT
few	TRBJ1-5	TRBV7-9	-	CASSFRGDSNQPQHF	TGTGCCAGCAGCTTTCGGGGGGATAGCAATCAGCCCCAGCATTTT
-	TRBJ2-7	TRBV19	-	CASRDQGATTYEQYF	TGTGCCAGTAGAGATCAGGGCGCAACAACCTACGAGCAGTACTTC
-	TRBJ2-5	TRBV5-4	-	CASSLVEQIGQETQYF	TGTGCCAGCAGCTTGGTCGAACAGATCGGCCAAGAGACCCAGTACTTC
-	TRBJ1-5	TRBV19	TRBD1	CASGPGQGYDQPQHF	TGTGCCAGTGGGCCGGGACAGGGTTACGATCAGCCCCAGCATTTT
once	TRBJ2-5	TRBV5-8	TRBD2	CASNPAGGETQYF	TGTGCCAGCAACCCGGCGGGAGGTGAGACCCAGTACTTC
-	TRBJ1-1	TRBV5-6	-	CASSSGRKLQAFF	TGTGCCAGCAGCTCCGGACGGAAACTCCAAGCTTTCTTT
-	TRBJ1-4	TRBV18	TRBD1	CASRGGGTNEKLFF	TGTGCCAGCCGGGGAGGGGGCACTAATGAAAAACTGTTTTTT
-	TRBJ1-3	TRBV16	-	CASSPDRTGNTIYF	TGTGCCAGCAGCCCCGACAGGACGGGAAACACCATATATTTT
-	TRBJ1-3	TRBV4-1	TRBD1	CASSQSAGQGASGNTIYF	TGCGCCAGCAGCCAATCTGCGGGACAGGGGGCCTCTGGAAACACCATATATTTT
once	TRBJ1-4	TRBV18	TRBD1	CASSLQGTEEKLFF	TGTGCCAGCTCACTACAGGGGACGGAGGAAAAACTGTTTTTT
-	TRBJ2-7	TRBV11-2	-	CASSLRSSAPYEQYF	TGTGCCAGCAGCTTGCGTTCTAGCGCTCCCTACGAGCAGTACTTC
-	TRBJ2-3	TRBV7-3	TRBD1	CASSREGASTDTQYF	TGTGCCAGCAGCCGCGAGGGGGCCAGCACAGATACGCAGTATTTT
-	TRBJ2-3	TRBV3-1/TRBV3-2	-	CASTLRFTDTQYF	TGTGCCAGCACCTTACGATTCACAGATACGCAGTATTTT
-	TRBJ1-2	TRBV19	-	CASSIEVNYGYTF	TGTGCCAGTAGTATAGAGGTTAACTATGGCTACACCTTC
-	TRBJ1-4	TRBV14	-	CASSQKVAGTNEKLFF	TGTGCCAGCAGCCAAAAGGTGGCCGGGACTAATGAAAAACTGTTTTTT
-	TRBJ2-7	TRBV7-7	-	CASSAGTESYEQYF	TGTGCTAGCAGCGCGGGGACGGAGTCCTACGAGCAGTACTTC
once	TRBJ1-4	TRBV7-2	-	CASSLFQVATNEKLFF	TGTGCCAGCAGCTTATTCCAAGTTGCAACTAATGAAAAACTGTTTTTT
-	TRBJ2-3	TRBV18	-	CASSPGGRTDTQYF	TGTGCCAGCTCACCAGGGGGCCGCACAGATACGCAGTATTTT
-	TRBJ2-1	TRBV3-1/TRBV3-2	-	CASSQDHHEQFF	TGTGCCAGCAGCCAAGACCACCATGAGCAGTTCTTC
-	TRBJ1-1	TRBV3-1/TRBV3-2	-	CASSTTGTRNTEAFF	TGTGCCAGCAGCACTACCGGGACAAGGAACACTGAAGCTTTCTTT
-	TRBJ1-1	TRBV10-3	-	CAISESGVPEAFF	TGTGCCATCAGTGAGTCGGGGGTCCCTGAAGCTTTCTTT
medium-sized	TRBJ1-4	TRBV6-1	-	CASSDRENEKLFF	TGTGCCAGCAGTGACAGGGAGAATGAAAAACTGTTTTTT
once	TRBJ2-7	TRBV20-1	-	CSARPTYEQYF	TGCAGTGCCCGCCCAACCTACGAGCAGTACTTC